This T cell receptor beta chain was recovered during a study of beta chain features in type 1 diabetes. Overall study findings and caveats: It was possible that PCR favored shorter templates, equally so in patients and controls. Within the patient group, naive, central memory and Treg TCRB repertoires appeared more similar to each other than within healthy donors. Within each of all four CD4+ subsets, Type 1 diabetes patients had TCRB CDR3s that were moderately but significantly shorter.

The authors reverse transcribed all of the isolated RNA, so sequencing captured expressed TCRB transcripts. Deep immunoSEQ sequencing covered naive, central memory and regulatory T cell samples. TCRdb keeps only in-frame clones here, not all; method: immunoSEQ multiplex PCR. This table holds 300,000 to 450,000 clones, around 10% found once. Of note for this clone: As yet, its antigen is unknown.

The CDR3 has 15 residues. V lost 5 bases, J lost 8 bases, and 8 bases stayed unmatched. Germline values: CDR1 SGHTA, CDR2 FQGNSA. A single heparinised draw of about 120 mL on average was taken per donor. This receptor was identified in a man in his thirties or forties with type 1 diabetes. The chain combines TRBV7-2 with TRBJ2-1, with 11 nucleotides matching TRBD2. Sequenced sample: central memory CD4+ T cells from blood. The CDR3 is CASSELAGDGDEQFF. The CDR3 nucleotides are TGTGCCAGCAGCGAACTAGCGGGAGATGGGGATGAGCAGTTCTTC.